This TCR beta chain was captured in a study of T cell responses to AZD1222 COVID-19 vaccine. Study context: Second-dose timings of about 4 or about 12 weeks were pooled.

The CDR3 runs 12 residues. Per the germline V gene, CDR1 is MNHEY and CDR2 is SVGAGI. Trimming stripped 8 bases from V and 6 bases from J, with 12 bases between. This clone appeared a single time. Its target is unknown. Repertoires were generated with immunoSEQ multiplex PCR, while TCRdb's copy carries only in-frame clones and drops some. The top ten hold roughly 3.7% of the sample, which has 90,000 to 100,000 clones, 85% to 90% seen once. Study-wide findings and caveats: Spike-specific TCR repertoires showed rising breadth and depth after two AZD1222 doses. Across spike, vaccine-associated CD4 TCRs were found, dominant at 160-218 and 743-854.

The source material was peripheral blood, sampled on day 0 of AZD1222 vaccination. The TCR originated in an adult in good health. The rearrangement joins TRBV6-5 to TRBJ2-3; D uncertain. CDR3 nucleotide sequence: TGTGCCAGCGCACGTAAAAAGGATACGCAGTATTTT. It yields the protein CASARKKDTQYF.